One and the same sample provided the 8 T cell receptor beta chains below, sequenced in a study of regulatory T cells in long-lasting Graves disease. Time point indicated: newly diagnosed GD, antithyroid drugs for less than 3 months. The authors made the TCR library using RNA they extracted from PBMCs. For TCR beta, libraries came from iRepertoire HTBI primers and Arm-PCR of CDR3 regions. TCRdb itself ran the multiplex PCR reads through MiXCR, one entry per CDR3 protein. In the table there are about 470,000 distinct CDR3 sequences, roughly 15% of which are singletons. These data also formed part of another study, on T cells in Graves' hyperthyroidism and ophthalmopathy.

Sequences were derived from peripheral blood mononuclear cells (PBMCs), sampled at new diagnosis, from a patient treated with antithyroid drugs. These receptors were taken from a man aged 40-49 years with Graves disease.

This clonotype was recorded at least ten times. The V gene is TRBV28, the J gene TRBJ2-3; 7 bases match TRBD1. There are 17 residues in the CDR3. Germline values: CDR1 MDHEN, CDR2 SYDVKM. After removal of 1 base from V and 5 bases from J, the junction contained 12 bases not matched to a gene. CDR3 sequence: CASSLSETGVGGDTQYF. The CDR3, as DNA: TGTGCCAGCAGTTTATCCGAAACAGGGGTCGGAGGAGATACGCAGTATTTT.

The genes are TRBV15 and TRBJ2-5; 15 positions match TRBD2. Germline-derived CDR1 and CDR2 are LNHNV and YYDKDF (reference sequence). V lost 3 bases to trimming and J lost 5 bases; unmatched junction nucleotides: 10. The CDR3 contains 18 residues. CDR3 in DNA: TGTGCCACCAGCAGTACCGGGACTAGCGGGAGGTTTGATGAGACCCAGTACTTC. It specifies CATSSTGTSGRFDETQYF.

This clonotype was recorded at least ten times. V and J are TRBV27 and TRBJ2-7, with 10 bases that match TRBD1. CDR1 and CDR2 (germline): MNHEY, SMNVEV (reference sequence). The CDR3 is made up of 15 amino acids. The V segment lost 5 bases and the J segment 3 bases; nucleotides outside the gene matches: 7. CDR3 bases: TGTGCCAGCAGTAGATACCGGGACAGGGGCTACGAGCAGTACTTC. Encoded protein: CASSRYRDRGYEQYF.

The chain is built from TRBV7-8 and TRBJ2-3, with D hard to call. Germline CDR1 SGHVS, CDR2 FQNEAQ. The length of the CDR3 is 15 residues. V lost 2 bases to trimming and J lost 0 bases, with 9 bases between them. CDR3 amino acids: CASSLRESSTDTQYF. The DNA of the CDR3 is TGTGCCAGCAGCTTAAGAGAATCTAGCACAGATACGCAGTATTTT.

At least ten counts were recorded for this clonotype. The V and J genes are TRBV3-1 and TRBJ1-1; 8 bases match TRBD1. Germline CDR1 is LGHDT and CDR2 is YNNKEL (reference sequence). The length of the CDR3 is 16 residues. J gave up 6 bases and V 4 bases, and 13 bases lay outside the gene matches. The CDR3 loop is CASSLRDRPSLAEAFF. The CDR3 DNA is TGTGCCAGCAGCCTTAGGGACAGGCCCTCCCTTGCTGAAGCTTTCTTT. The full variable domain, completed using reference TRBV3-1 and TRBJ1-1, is DTAVSQTPKYLVTQMGNDKSIKCEQNLGHDTMYWYKQDSKKFLKIMFSYNNKELIINETVPNRFSPKSPDKAHLNLHINSLELGDSAVYFCASSLRDRPSLAEAFFGQGTRLTVV.

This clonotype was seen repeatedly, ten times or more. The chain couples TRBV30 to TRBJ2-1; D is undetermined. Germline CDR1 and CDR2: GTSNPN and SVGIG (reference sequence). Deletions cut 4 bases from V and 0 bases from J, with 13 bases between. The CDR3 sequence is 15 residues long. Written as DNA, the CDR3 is TGTGCCTGGACCAAAGACAAGAGCTCCTACAATGAGCAGTTCTTC. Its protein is CAWTKDKSSYNEQFF.

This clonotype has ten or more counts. In DNA form, the CDR3 reads TGCGCCAGCAGTTTGCTAGGTTCGCGGGAGACCCAGTACTTC. The encoded protein is CASSLLGSRETQYF. The rearrangement joins TRBV10-2 to TRBJ2-5; no firm D call. Deletions cut 5 bases from V and 5 bases from J, with 15 bases between. The CDR3 runs 14 residues. CDR1 and CDR2 from the germline V gene are WSHSY and SAAADI.

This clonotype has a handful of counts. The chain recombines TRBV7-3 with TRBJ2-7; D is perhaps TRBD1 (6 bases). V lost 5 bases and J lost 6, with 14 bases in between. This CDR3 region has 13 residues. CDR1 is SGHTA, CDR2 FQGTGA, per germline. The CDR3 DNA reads TGTGCCAGCAGCCCCCACCAGGGGACCGAGCAGTACTTC. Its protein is CASSPHQGTEQYF.